A selection of T cell receptor beta chains follows, all from one sample in a study of blood T cell repertoires in COVID-19. Data came from immunoSEQ multiplex PCR; TCRdb stores just in-frame clones and leaves some out. The sample consists of approximately 31,000 clones, 85% to 90% of them appearing once. The specimen was peripheral blood. The receptors originated from a man in his 70s with active COVID-19. The CDR3 runs from the conserved cysteine through the conserved F or W. The order of the fields is D gene, clone size, J gene, V gene, CDR3 protein, CDR3 DNA. The D gene is left open where the match is weak. Size values are once, few and many counts, or a class for expanded clones, and some rows have none.

D gene: TRBD2
clone size: .
J gene: TRBJ2-5
V gene: TRBV7-7
CDR3 protein: CASSPRTSGRVGQETQYF
CDR3 DNA: TGTGCTAGCAGCCCTCGGACTAGCGGGAGGGTGGGGCAAGAGACCCAGTACTTC

D gene: .
clone size: .
J gene: TRBJ2-1
V gene: TRBV6-2/TRBV6-3
CDR3 protein: CATTPGLLAYNEQFF
CDR3 DNA: TGTGCCACCACCCCAGGACTACTCGCCTACAATGAGCAGTTCTTC

D gene: TRBD2
clone size: few
J gene: TRBJ2-5
V gene: TRBV18
CDR3 protein: CASSPPSGRRGETQYF
CDR3 DNA: TGTGCCAGCTCACCACCGAGCGGGAGACGAGGGGAGACCCAGTACTTC

D gene: .
clone size: few
J gene: TRBJ1-1
V gene: TRBV19
CDR3 protein: CASSIVRTGGNTEAFF
CDR3 DNA: TGTGCCAGTAGTATAGTACGAACAGGTGGGAACACTGAAGCTTTCTTT

D gene: .
clone size: .
J gene: TRBJ2-3
V gene: TRBV24-1
CDR3 protein: CATSGERGGTDTQYF
CDR3 DNA: TGTGCCACCAGTGGTGAAAGAGGAGGAACAGATACGCAGTATTTT

D gene: TRBD1
clone size: .
J gene: TRBJ2-1
V gene: TRBV27
CDR3 protein: CASSSPQGANEQFF
CDR3 DNA: TGTGCCAGCAGTTCCCCGCAGGGGGCGAATGAGCAGTTCTTC

D gene: TRBD2
clone size: .
J gene: TRBJ2-7
V gene: TRBV6-6
CDR3 protein: CASSYPGLGGGGEQYF
CDR3 DNA: TGTGCCAGCAGTTACCCCGGTTTGGGGGGGGGAGGGGAGCAGTACTTC

D gene: .
clone size: .
J gene: TRBJ2-3
V gene: TRBV20-1
CDR3 protein: CSSSGGQTDTQYF
CDR3 DNA: TGCAGTAGTAGTGGGGGGCAAACAGATACGCAGTATTTT

D gene: .
clone size: .
J gene: TRBJ2-7
V gene: TRBV29-1
CDR3 protein: CSAVKSSYEQYF
CDR3 DNA: TGCAGCGCCGTCAAGAGCTCCTACGAGCAGTACTTC

D gene: TRBD1
clone size: .
J gene: TRBJ1-1
V gene: TRBV29-1
CDR3 protein: CSAEGQGNTEAFF
CDR3 DNA: TGCAGCGCCGAGGGACAGGGGAACACTGAAGCTTTCTTT

D gene: TRBD1
clone size: .
J gene: TRBJ2-5
V gene: TRBV5-6
CDR3 protein: CASSFGTGLETQYF
CDR3 DNA: TGTGCCAGCAGCTTTGGGACAGGGTTAGAGACCCAGTACTTC

D gene: .
clone size: .
J gene: TRBJ2-2
V gene: TRBV19
CDR3 protein: CASTQGRQQNTGELFF
CDR3 DNA: TGTGCCAGTACCCAAGGCAGACAGCAGAACACCGGGGAGCTGTTTTTT

D gene: .
clone size: .
J gene: TRBJ1-2
V gene: TRBV6-1
CDR3 protein: CASSERPGRALYGYTF
CDR3 DNA: TGTGCCAGCAGTGAAAGGCCGGGAAGGGCCCTCTATGGCTACACCTTC

D gene: TRBD2
clone size: .
J gene: TRBJ2-2
V gene: TRBV19
CDR3 protein: CASSLWLAGKGELFF
CDR3 DNA: TGTGCCAGTAGTCTTTGGCTAGCGGGAAAGGGGGAGCTGTTTTTT

D gene: .
clone size: few
J gene: TRBJ2-7
V gene: TRBV1
CDR3 protein: CTSSRTGHAYEQYF
CDR3 DNA: TGCACCAGCAGCCGCACCGGACACGCCTACGAGCAGTACTTC

D gene: TRBD1
clone size: .
J gene: TRBJ2-7
V gene: TRBV5-1
CDR3 protein: CASSFWDSTYEQYF
CDR3 DNA: TGCGCCAGCAGCTTCTGGGACAGTACCTACGAGCAGTACTTC

D gene: .
clone size: .
J gene: TRBJ1-4
V gene: TRBV7-9
CDR3 protein: CASSLGRATNEKLFF
CDR3 DNA: TGTGCCAGCAGCCTGGGCCGAGCAACTAATGAAAAACTGTTTTTT

D gene: .
clone size: .
J gene: TRBJ2-2
V gene: TRBV3-1/TRBV3-2
CDR3 protein: CASARGGDTGELFF
CDR3 DNA: TGTGCCAGCGCCCGAGGGGGTGACACCGGGGAGCTGTTTTTT

D gene: TRBD1
clone size: .
J gene: TRBJ1-1
V gene: TRBV5-1
CDR3 protein: CASSQGAQEAFF
CDR3 DNA: TGCGCCAGCTCTCAGGGGGCCCAAGAAGCTTTCTTT

D gene: TRBD2
clone size: .
J gene: TRBJ2-3
V gene: TRBV7-9
CDR3 protein: CASDGVAGEADTQYF
CDR3 DNA: TGTGCCAGCGACGGGGTAGCGGGAGAGGCAGATACGCAGTATTTT

D gene: .
clone size: .
J gene: TRBJ2-2
V gene: TRBV5-4
CDR3 protein: CASSLPLGMGAGELFF
CDR3 DNA: TGTGCCAGCAGCCTCCCCTTGGGGATGGGAGCCGGGGAGCTGTTTTTT

D gene: .
clone size: .
J gene: TRBJ1-1
V gene: TRBV12-3/TRBV12-4
CDR3 protein: CASSSGVNTEAFF
CDR3 DNA: TGTGCCAGCAGTTCCGGGGTTAACACTGAAGCTTTCTTT

D gene: .
clone size: .
J gene: TRBJ1-1
V gene: TRBV28
CDR3 protein: CASSLLAGQGNGAEAFF
CDR3 DNA: TGTGCCAGCAGTCTCCTGGCAGGCCAGGGTAATGGCGCTGAAGCTTTCTTT

D gene: .
clone size: .
J gene: TRBJ2-7
V gene: TRBV6-2/TRBV6-3
CDR3 protein: CASSYSSPTAYEQYF
CDR3 DNA: TGTGCCAGCAGTTACTCGTCTCCGACAGCCTACGAGCAGTACTTC

D gene: .
clone size: .
J gene: TRBJ2-5
V gene: TRBV5-4
CDR3 protein: CASVNRERPQETQYF
CDR3 DNA: TGTGCCAGCGTTAACAGGGAAAGGCCTCAAGAGACCCAGTACTTC

D gene: TRBD2
clone size: once
J gene: TRBJ2-1
V gene: TRBV11-2
CDR3 protein: CASSLALPSGRGGEQFF
CDR3 DNA: TGTGCCAGCAGCTTAGCCCTTCCTAGCGGGAGGGGAGGTGAGCAGTTCTTC

D gene: .
clone size: .
J gene: TRBJ2-7
V gene: TRBV28
CDR3 protein: CASSDRYEQYF
CDR3 DNA: TGTGCCAGCAGCGACAGGTACGAGCAGTACTTC

D gene: .
clone size: .
J gene: TRBJ1-5
V gene: TRBV24-1
CDR3 protein: CATSTGNSQHF
CDR3 DNA: TGTGCCACCAGTACCGGGAATTCCCAGCATTTT

D gene: .
clone size: .
J gene: TRBJ1-3
V gene: TRBV30
CDR3 protein: CAWSVLQGRAGNTIYF
CDR3 DNA: TGTGCCTGGAGTGTACTCCAGGGCAGGGCTGGAAACACCATATATTTT

D gene: .
clone size: .
J gene: TRBJ1-1
V gene: TRBV3-1/TRBV3-2
CDR3 protein: CASSPGPGGNTEAFF
CDR3 DNA: TGTGCCAGCAGCCCGGGTCCTGGAGGGAACACTGAAGCTTTCTTT

D gene: .
clone size: .
J gene: TRBJ1-1
V gene: TRBV6-6
CDR3 protein: CASTSPMNTEAFF
CDR3 DNA: TGTGCCAGCACCAGTCCCATGAACACTGAAGCTTTCTTT

D gene: .
clone size: .
J gene: TRBJ1-2
V gene: TRBV5-4
CDR3 protein: CASRRAQGPYGYTF
CDR3 DNA: TGTGCCAGCAGACGGGCCCAGGGCCCATATGGCTACACCTTC